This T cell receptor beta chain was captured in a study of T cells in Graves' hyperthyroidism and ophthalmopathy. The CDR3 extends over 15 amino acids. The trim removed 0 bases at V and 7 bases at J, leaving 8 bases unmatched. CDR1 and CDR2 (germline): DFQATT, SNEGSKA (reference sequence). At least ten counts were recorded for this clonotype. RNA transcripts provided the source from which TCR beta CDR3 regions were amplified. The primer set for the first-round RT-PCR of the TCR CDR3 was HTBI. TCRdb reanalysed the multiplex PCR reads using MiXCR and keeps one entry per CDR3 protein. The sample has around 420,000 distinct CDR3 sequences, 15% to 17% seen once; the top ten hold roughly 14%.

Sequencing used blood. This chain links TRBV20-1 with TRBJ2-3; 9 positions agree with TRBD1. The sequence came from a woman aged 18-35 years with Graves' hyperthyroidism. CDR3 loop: CSARDQDRGRNTQYF. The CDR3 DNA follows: TGCAGTGCTAGAGATCAAGACAGGGGGAGGAATACGCAGTATTTT.